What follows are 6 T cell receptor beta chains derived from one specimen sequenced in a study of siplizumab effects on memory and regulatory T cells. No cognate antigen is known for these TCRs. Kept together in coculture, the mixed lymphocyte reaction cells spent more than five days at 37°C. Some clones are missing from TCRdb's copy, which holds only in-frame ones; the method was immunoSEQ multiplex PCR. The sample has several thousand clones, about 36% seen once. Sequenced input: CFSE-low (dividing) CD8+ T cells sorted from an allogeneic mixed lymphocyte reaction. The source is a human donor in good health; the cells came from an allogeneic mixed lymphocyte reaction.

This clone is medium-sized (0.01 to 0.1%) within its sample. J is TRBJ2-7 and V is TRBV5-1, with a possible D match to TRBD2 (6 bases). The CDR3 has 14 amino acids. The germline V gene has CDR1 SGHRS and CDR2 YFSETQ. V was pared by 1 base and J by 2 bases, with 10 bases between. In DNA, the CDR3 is TGCGCCAGCAGCTTGAGTAGCGGCGCCTACGAGCAGTACTTC. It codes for CASSLSSGAYEQYF.

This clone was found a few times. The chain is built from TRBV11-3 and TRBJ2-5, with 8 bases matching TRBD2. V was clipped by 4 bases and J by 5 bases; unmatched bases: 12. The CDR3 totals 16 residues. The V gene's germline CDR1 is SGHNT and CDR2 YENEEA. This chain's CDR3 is CASSSSREAGVETQYF. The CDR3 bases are TGTGCCAGCAGCTCCTCCCGTGAAGCGGGAGTGGAGACCCAGTACTTC.

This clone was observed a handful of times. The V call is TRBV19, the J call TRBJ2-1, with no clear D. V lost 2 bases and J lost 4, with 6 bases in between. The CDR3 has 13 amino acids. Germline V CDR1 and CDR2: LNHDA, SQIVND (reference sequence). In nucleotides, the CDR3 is TGTGCCAGTAGTATAACAGCTTACAATGAGCAGTTCTTC. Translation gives CASSITAYNEQFF. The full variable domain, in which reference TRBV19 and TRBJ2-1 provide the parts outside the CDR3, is DGGITQSPKYLFRKEGQNVTLSCEQNLNHDAMYWYRQDPGQGLRLIYYSQIVNDFQKGDIAEGYSVSREKKESFPLTVTSAQKNPTAFYLCASSITAYNEQFFGPGTRLTVL.

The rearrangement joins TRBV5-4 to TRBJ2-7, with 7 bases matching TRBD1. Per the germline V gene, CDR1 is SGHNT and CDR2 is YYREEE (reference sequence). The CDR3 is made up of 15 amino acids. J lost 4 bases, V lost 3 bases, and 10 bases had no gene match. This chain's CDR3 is CASSYRQGRAYEQYF. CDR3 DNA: TGTGCCAGCAGCTACCGACAGGGTAGGGCTTACGAGCAGTACTTC.

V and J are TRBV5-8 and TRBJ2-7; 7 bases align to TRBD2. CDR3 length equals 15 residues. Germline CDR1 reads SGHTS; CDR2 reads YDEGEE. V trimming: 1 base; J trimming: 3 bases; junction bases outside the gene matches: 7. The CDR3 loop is CASSLSETSSYEQYF. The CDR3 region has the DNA TGTGCCAGCAGCTTGTCTGAGACTAGCAGCTACGAGCAGTACTTC.

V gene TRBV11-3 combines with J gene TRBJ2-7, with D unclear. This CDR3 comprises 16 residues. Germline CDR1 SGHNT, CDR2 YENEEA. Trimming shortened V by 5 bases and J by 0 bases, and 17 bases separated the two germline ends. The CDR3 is CASSTDTGRSSYEQYF. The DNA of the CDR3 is TGTGCCAGCAGCACCGATACCGGCAGGAGCTCCTACGAGCAGTACTTC.